This section outlines one T cell receptor beta chain sequence together with its context. The data derive from a study of technical replicates of blood from several donors. The CDR3 runs to 15 residues. The V segment lost 4 bases and the J segment 9 bases; nucleotides outside the gene matches: 11. CDR1 is MNHEY, CDR2 SVGAGI, per germline. Profiled with immunoSEQ multiplex PCR; TCRdb holds only in-frame clones, not every one. The data show roughly 90,000 clones, approximately 95% seen once. The chain joins TRBV6-5 to TRBJ2-1, with TRBD2 identical over 8 bases. The sequence was collected from a human donor in good health. Sequenced input: T cells isolated from PBMCs. The CDR3 bases are TGTGCCAGCAGTTTGGGACTAGGGGGTTTAGGTGAGCAGTTCTTC. Translation: CASSLGLGGLGEQFF.